These T cell receptor beta chains were read from a single sample in a study of T cells after yellow fever vaccination. TCRdb reanalysed the 5' RACE reads using MiXCR and keeps one entry per CDR3 protein. The data contain about 74,000 distinct CDR3 sequences, about 6.6% of them singletons. Sequencing was performed on CD8+ T cells sorted from PBMCs, taken about 5 days after the first yellow fever vaccination. Receptors originate from a man aged 18 to 30 who received the YFV17D yellow fever vaccine. The CDR3 runs from the conserved cysteine through the conserved F or W. Each record gives: J gene, D gene, V gene, clone size, CDR3 DNA, CDR3 protein. A D gene is named only where the DNA matches it firmly. The size field is filled for only some rows; it gives once, few, many or a size class.

TRBJ2-7 TRBD2 TRBV12-3/TRBV12-4 many TGTGCCAGCAGTTCTATTCCACCGGGACTAGCGGGGGACGAGCAGTACTTC CASSSIPPGLAGDEQYF
TRBJ2-7 TRBD2 TRBV4-1 few TGCGCCAGCAGCCAAGATGACCTAGCGGTCTACGAGCAGTACTTC CASSQDDLAVYEQYF
TRBJ2-2 . TRBV7-3 many TGTGCCAGCAGCTTAAGGTCCGGGGAGCTGTTTTTT CASSLRSGELFF
TRBJ2-4 TRBD2 TRBV5-1 . TGCGCCAGCAGCTTGGGTTCTAGCGGAGTAGCCAAAAACATTCAGTACTTC CASSLGSSGVAKNIQYF
TRBJ1-2 . TRBV27 . TGTGCCAGCAGTTTACGTCCCTCGGGGCAGGGTGGCTACACCTTC CASSLRPSGQGGYTF
TRBJ2-1 . TRBV7-3 few TGTGCCAGCAGCCCGGATGGGGGCGGTGAGCAGTTCTTC CASSPDGGGEQFF
TRBJ1-5 . TRBV4-1 few TGCGCCAGCAGCCCCCAAGGGCCCAGCAATCAGCCCCAGCATTTT CASSPQGPSNQPQHF
TRBJ1-1 . TRBV6-1 . TGTGCCAGCAGTATTACTTGGACAGAAGAAGCTTTCTTT CASSITWTEEAFF
TRBJ1-4 TRBD1 TRBV13 few TGTGCCAGCAGCCAGGACAGGGCGAGGGAAAAACTGTTTTTT CASSQDRAREKLFF
TRBJ2-5 . TRBV5-6 . TGTGCCAGCAGCCCCTCCCTGGCCCGGGCAGCAGAAGAGACCCAGTACTTC CASSPSLARAAEETQYF
TRBJ2-6 . TRBV6-4 . TGTGCCAGCAGTGGGGGGGCTGGGGCCAACGTCCTGACTTTC CASSGGAGANVLTF
TRBJ2-2 TRBD2 TRBV27 many TGTGCCAGCAGCCAACTAGCGGGGCCCCCCGGGGAGCTGTTTTTT CASSQLAGPPGELFF
TRBJ2-1 . TRBV7-9 few TGTGCCAGCAGCTTAGAAGGATACGGCAATGAGCAGTTCTTC CASSLEGYGNEQFF
TRBJ2-7 . TRBV27 many TGTGCCAGCGGTATTGACGAGCAGTACTTC CASGIDEQYF
TRBJ2-1 . TRBV7-2 many TGTGCCAGCAGCTTAATTGGGTTCAATGAGCAGTTCTTC CASSLIGFNEQFF
TRBJ1-2 TRBD1 TRBV9 few TGTGCCAGCAGCCCATGGACAGGGACGATGAACTATGGCTACACCTTC CASSPWTGTMNYGYTF
TRBJ2-1 TRBD2 TRBV29-1 many TGCAGCGTTGAAGGACTAGCGGGGCCCTACAATGAGCAGTTCTTC CSVEGLAGPYNEQFF
TRBJ2-7 TRBD2 TRBV4-1 . TGCGCCAGCAGCCAGCCGGGACTAGATACCCGGGAGCAGTACTTC CASSQPGLDTREQYF
TRBJ2-1 TRBD2 TRBV2 . TGTGCCAGGAGCGGGAGCGTGAACAATGAGCAGTTCTTC CARSGSVNNEQFF
TRBJ1-1 . TRBV12-3/TRBV12-4 . TGTGCCAGCCGGGACAACCTACCTGAAGCTTTCTTT CASRDNLPEAFF
TRBJ1-6 . TRBV9 few TGTGCCAGCAGCGTAACCGGAACGGGAAATTCACCCCTCCACTTT CASSVTGTGNSPLHF
TRBJ2-2 . TRBV12-3/TRBV12-4 . TGTGCCAGGAGACACCTTCGGCACATCAACACCGGGGAGCTGTTTTTT CARRHLRHINTGELFF
TRBJ1-5 . TRBV25-1 few TGTGCCAGCAGTGAATGGGAGGGGCAGCCCCAGCATTTT CASSEWEGQPQHF
TRBJ1-1 TRBD1 TRBV7-3 many TGTGCCAGCAGCCCTGGGACAGGGGACACCGAAGCTTTCTTT CASSPGTGDTEAFF
TRBJ1-1 . TRBV7-3 . TGTGCCAGCAGCCTCCGACAGAACACTGAAGCTTTCTTT CASSLRQNTEAFF
TRBJ2-3 . TRBV7-3 . TGTGCCAGCAGCTTACATGGGATGAGATCAGATACGCAGTATTTT CASSLHGMRSDTQYF
TRBJ2-3 . TRBV4-1 . TGCGCCAGCAGCCAAGACGTTGGAAGGGTCAAAGATACGCAGTATTTT CASSQDVGRVKDTQYF
TRBJ2-1 . TRBV6-5 many TGTGCCAGCAGTTATAAGGCGGACTCATACAATGAGCAGTTCTTC CASSYKADSYNEQFF
TRBJ1-1 TRBD1 TRBV7-9 few TGTGCCAGCAGCACCACCGGGACAGGAAGGAACACTGAAGCTTTCTTT CASSTTGTGRNTEAFF
TRBJ2-1 TRBD1 TRBV7-9 . TGTGCCAAACAACAGGGGGACAATGAGCAGTTCTTC CAKQQGDNEQFF
TRBJ2-7 . TRBV7-8 . TGTGCCAGCACCGAGAGGGGGGCGGGGGCGTCGACCTGGGAGCAGTACTTC CASTERGAGASTWEQYF
TRBJ2-2 . TRBV13 many TGTGCCAGCAGCATGGGAGGCACCGGGGAGCTGTTTTTT CASSMGGTGELFF
TRBJ2-1 . TRBV4-1 . TGCGCCAGCAGCCAAAGGACAGTCTCTAACAATGAGCAGTTCTTC CASSQRTVSNNEQFF
TRBJ2-3 TRBD1 TRBV20-1 many TGCAGTGCTAAGGACAGGGGGCAGTATTTT CSAKDRGQYF
TRBJ1-1 . TRBV6-5 few TGTGCCAGCAGTTCCCTCGGGGGCCCTGAAGCTTTCTTT CASSSLGGPEAFF
TRBJ1-6 . TRBV4-1 few TGCGCCAGCAGCCAAGCGGCAGCTAGCTCGGGTTCACCCCTCCACTTT CASSQAAASSGSPLHF
TRBJ2-3 TRBD1 TRBV4-3 . TGCGCCAGCAGCCCTACAGGGGGCAAAGATACGCAGTATTTT CASSPTGGKDTQYF
TRBJ2-5 . TRBV4-3 . TGCGCCAGCAGCCCCCGGGGTCGAGAAGGAGAGACCCAGTACTTC CASSPRGREGETQYF
TRBJ2-3 TRBD2 TRBV7-3 few TGTGCCAGCAGCCCCGCGGGGGGGCGGGCAGATACGCAGTATTTT CASSPAGGRADTQYF
TRBJ2-3 TRBD2 TRBV3-1 many TGTGCCAGCAGCCAAGGACTAGCGGGGATAAGCACAGATACGCAGTATTTT CASSQGLAGISTDTQYF
TRBJ2-7 . TRBV15 few TGTGCCACCAGCAGTGATGGTCCCGAGCAGTACTTC CATSSDGPEQYF
TRBJ2-3 . TRBV5-4 few TGTGCCAGCAGCTGGTCTCGGGGAGCCGCGCAGTATTTT CASSWSRGAAQYF
TRBJ2-3 . TRBV9 . TGTGCCAGCAGCGTTGACGACCGGGGGGCGACAGATACGCAGTATTTT CASSVDDRGATDTQYF
TRBJ1-5 . TRBV7-2 . TGTGCCAGCAGCTTCGGTCCTAGCACTCAGCCCCAGCATTTT CASSFGPSTQPQHF
TRBJ1-2 . TRBV4-1 many TGCGCCAGCAGGCAAGTAGACGGAGCTAACTATGGCTACACCTTC CASRQVDGANYGYTF
TRBJ2-1 TRBD1 TRBV7-2 . TGTGCCAGCAGTGCCGTAACAGGGGGCAATGAGCAGTTCTTC CASSAVTGGNEQFF
TRBJ1-6 TRBD1 TRBV6-1 . TGTGCCAGCAGTCCCGGGACAGGGATTCGATCACCCCTCCACTTT CASSPGTGIRSPLHF
TRBJ2-1 . TRBV12-3/TRBV12-4 . TGTGCCAGCAGCCCCCCCCGGACACCTCGGTTCTTC CASSPPRTPRFF